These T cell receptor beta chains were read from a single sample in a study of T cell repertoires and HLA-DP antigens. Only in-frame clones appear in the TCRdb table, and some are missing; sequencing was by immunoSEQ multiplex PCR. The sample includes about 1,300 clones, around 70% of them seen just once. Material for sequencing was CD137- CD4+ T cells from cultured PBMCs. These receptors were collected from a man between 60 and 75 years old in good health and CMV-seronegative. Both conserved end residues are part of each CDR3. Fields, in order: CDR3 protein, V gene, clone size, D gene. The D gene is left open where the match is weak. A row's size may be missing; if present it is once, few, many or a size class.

CASSLLPGQGAGVNYGYTF	TRBV7-9	-	TRBD1
CASSLEISGYTF	TRBV7-6	-	-
CAWSVQGEQPQHF	TRBV30	few	TRBD1
CASTEGPGLNNEQFF	TRBV7-9	-	-
CASSKELGTEAFF	TRBV7-9	-	-
CASSYFSSNYGYTF	TRBV6-6	few	-
CASSVYINTNTEAFF	TRBV7-9	few	-
CASSFHGNTDTQYF	TRBV27	-	-
CASSLGGANTEAFF	TRBV7-9	-	-
CASSVDGTYNEQFF	TRBV9	-	-
CASSPPGLEADTQYF	TRBV18	-	TRBD2
CASSFGQSSYEQYF	TRBV10-1	few	-
CASSVYINTNTEAFF	TRBV11-2	few	-
CASSVDSTRNIQYF	TRBV9	-	-
CASSPTGGDTQYF	TRBV9	-	TRBD1
CAWRKGTAYEQYF	TRBV30	-	-
CASSHGAKDTQYF	TRBV28	-	-
CASTLSHYGYTF	TRBV7-2	-	-
CASSKAIPLTDTQYF	TRBV21-1	once	-
CASSGRGTGELFF	TRBV5-4	-	-
CASRSRDPGHTDTQYF	TRBV19	-	-
CASSLEGASKNIQYF	TRBV7-8	once	-
CASSVYINTNTEAFF	TRBV7-1	few	-
CASSIRGQETQYF	TRBV11-3	large	-
CASSPMGGGQPQHF	TRBV2	-	-
CASSQDWGTDTQYF	TRBV4-2	-	-
CASSLGANNEQFF	TRBV11-3	-	-
CASSLEISGYTF	TRBV7-1	-	-
CASSHGSGLNTEAFF	TRBV18	-	-
CASSLGQGAFGELFF	TRBV5-6	-	TRBD1
CASSLGGTSGGSYNEQFF	TRBV7-2	-	TRBD2